This TCR beta chain was captured in a study of T cells in localized non-small cell lung cancer. Study-wide findings and caveats: Higher adjacent-lung clonality was associated with shorter survival.

As to this clone: Antigen specificity is unknown. The same CDR3 also results from other DNA sequences found in this sample.

Profiled with immunoSEQ multiplex PCR; TCRdb holds only in-frame clones, not every one. This table holds about 35,000 clones, over 75% found once. Between the trimmed V and J ends, which lost 0 bases and 2 bases, there was a span of 11 bases. The germline CDR1 and CDR2 sequences are KGHSH and LQKENI. The CDR3 runs to 15 residues. This clonotype was sampled from a male donor at least 60 years old with stage III squamous cell lung carcinoma. The material was peripheral blood, obtained before any cancer treatment. The gene calls are TRBV18 and TRBJ2-7; a possible D gene is TRBD1 (5 bases). CDR3: CASSPPGRGPYEQYF. The CDR3 nucleotides are TGTGCCAGCTCACCACCGGGTAGGGGTCCCTACGAGCAGTACTTC. The full variable domain, completed using reference TRBV18 and TRBJ2-7, is NAGVMQNPRHLVRRRGQEARLRCSPMKGHSHVYWYRQLPEEGLKFMVYLQKENIIDESGMPKERFSAEFPKEGPSILRIQQVVRGDSAAYFCASSPPGRGPYEQYFGPGTRLTVT.